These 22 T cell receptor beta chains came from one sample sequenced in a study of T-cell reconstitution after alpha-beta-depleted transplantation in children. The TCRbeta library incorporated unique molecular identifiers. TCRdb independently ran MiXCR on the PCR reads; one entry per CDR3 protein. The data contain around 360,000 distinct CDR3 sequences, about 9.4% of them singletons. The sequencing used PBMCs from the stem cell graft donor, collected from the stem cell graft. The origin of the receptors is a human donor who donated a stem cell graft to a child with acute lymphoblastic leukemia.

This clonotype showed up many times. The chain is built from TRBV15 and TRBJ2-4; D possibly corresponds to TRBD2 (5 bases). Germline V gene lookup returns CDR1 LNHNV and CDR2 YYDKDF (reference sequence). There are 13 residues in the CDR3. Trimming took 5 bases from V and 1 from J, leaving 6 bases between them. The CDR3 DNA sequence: TGTGCCACCAGCGCGGGCGCCAAAAACATTCAGTACTTC. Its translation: CATSAGAKNIQYF.

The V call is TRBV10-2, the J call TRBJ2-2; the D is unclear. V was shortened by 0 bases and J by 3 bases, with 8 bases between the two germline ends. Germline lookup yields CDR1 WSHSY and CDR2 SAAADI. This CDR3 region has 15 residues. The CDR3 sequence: CASSESMVYTGELFF. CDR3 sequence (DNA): TGCGCCAGCAGTGAGTCGATGGTCTACACCGGGGAGCTGTTTTTT.

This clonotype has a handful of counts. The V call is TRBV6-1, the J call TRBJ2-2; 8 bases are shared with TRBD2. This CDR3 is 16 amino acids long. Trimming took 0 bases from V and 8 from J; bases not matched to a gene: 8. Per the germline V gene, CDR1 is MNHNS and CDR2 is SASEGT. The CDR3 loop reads CASSEAVIAGPGELFF. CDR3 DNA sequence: TGTGCCAGCAGTGAAGCGGTTATAGCGGGACCTGGGGAGCTGTTTTTT.

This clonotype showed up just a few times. In DNA form, the CDR3 reads TGCAGCGTTGCAGGGACTAGCGGGAGTAAATACGAGCAGTACTTC. Translating gives CSVAGTSGSKYEQYF. This chain connects TRBV29-1 to TRBJ2-7; 14 nucleotides line up with TRBD2. Germline lookup yields CDR1 SQVTM and CDR2 ANQGSEA. V lost 4 bases and J lost 4; bases outside the gene matches: 6. The CDR3 covers 15 residues.

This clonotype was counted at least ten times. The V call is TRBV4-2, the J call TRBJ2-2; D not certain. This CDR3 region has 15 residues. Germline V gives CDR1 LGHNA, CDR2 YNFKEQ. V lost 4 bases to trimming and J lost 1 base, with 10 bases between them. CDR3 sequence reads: CASSPTLMNTGELFF. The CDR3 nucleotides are TGTGCCAGCAGCCCCACCCTTATGAACACCGGGGAGCTGTTTTTT.

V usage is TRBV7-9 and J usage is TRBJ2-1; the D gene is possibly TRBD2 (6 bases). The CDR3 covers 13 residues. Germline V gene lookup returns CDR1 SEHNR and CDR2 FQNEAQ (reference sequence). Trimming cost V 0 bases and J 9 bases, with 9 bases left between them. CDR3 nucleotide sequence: TGTGCCAGCAGCTTAGCAGGGGAGGTTGAGCAGTTCTTC. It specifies CASSLAGEVEQFF.

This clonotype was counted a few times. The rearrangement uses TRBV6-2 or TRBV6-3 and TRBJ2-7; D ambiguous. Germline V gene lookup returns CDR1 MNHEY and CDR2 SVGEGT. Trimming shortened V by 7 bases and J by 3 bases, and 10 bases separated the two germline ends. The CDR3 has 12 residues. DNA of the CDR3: TGTGCCAGCACCAGACGTGACTACGAGCAGTACTTC. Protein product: CASTRRDYEQYF.

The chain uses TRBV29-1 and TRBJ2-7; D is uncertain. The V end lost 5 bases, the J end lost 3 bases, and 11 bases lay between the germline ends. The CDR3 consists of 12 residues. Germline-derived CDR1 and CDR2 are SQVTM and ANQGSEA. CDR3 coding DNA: TGCAGCGTTCCTCACGGAAACTACGAGCAGTACTTC. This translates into CSVPHGNYEQYF.

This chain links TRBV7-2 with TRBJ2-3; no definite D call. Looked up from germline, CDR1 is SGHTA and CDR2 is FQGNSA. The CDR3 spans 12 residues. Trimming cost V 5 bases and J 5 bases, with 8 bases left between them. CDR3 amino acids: CASSHLQDTQYF. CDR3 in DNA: TGTGCCAGCAGCCACCTCCAAGATACGCAGTATTTT.

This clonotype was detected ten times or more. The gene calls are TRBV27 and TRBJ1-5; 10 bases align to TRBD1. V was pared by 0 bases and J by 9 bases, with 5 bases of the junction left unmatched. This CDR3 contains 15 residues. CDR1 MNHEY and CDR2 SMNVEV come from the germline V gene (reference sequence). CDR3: CASSLSGTGDRPQHF. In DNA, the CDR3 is TGTGCCAGCAGTTTATCCGGGACAGGGGATAGGCCCCAGCATTTT.

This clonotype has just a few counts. The CDR3 nucleotides are TGTGCCAGCACTTATCTCGGGACTAGCGGGAGTAGCACCGGGGAGCTGTTTTTT. Its translation: CASTYLGTSGSSTGELFF. V and J are TRBV12-3 or TRBV12-4 and TRBJ2-2, with 14 bases aligning to TRBD2. This CDR3 region has 18 residues. After removal of 7 bases from V and 4 bases from J, the junction contained 11 bases not matched to a gene.

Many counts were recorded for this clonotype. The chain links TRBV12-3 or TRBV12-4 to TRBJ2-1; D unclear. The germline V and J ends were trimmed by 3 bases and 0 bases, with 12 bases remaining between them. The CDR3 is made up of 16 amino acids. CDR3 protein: CASSFRAGSSYNEQFF. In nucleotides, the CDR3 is TGTGCCAGCAGTTTCCGTGCTGGAAGCTCCTACAATGAGCAGTTCTTC.

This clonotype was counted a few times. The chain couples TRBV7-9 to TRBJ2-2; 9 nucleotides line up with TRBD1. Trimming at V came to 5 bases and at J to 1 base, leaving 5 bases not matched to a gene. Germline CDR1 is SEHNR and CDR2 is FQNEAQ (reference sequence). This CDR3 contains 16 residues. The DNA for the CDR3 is TGTGCCAGCAGCCTGACGGGACAGGGGAACACCGGGGAGCTGTTTTTT. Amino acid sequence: CASSLTGQGNTGELFF.

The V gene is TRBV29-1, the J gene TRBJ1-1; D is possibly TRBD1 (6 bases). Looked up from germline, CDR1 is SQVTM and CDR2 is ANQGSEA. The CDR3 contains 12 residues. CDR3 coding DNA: TGCACCGACGGGACACCGAACACTGAAGCTTTCTTT. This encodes CTDGTPNTEAFF.

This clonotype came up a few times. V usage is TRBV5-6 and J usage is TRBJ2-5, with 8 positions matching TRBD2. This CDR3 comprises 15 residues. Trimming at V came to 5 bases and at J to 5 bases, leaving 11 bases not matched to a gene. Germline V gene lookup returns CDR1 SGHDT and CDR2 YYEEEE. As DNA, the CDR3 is TGTGCCAGCAGTTCCCCCGGGACTAGGGGGGAGACCCAGTACTTC. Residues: CASSSPGTRGETQYF.

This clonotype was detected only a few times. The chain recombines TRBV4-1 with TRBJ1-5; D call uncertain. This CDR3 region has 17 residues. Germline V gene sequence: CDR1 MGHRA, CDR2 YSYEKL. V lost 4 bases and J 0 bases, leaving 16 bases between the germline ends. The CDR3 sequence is CASSLTWGGSSNQPQHF. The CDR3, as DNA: TGCGCCAGCAGCCTCACGTGGGGAGGATCTAGCAATCAGCCCCAGCATTTT.

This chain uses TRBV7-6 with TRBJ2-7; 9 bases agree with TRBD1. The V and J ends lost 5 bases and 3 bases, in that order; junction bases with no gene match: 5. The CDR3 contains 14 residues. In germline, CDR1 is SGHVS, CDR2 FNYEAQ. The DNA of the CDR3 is TGTGCCAGCAGCCCTTGGACAGGGGACTACGAGCAGTACTTC. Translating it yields CASSPWTGDYEQYF.

The CDR3 sequence is CASSHRETQYF. CDR3 nucleotides: TGTGCCAGCAGCCACAGGGAGACCCAGTACTTC. The chain uses TRBV7-8 and TRBJ2-5; D possibly corresponds to TRBD1 (5 bases). Germline CDR1 and CDR2: SGHVS and FQNEAQ. The CDR3 is 11 residues long. V shed 5 bases and J shed 5 bases, with 6 bases lying between them.

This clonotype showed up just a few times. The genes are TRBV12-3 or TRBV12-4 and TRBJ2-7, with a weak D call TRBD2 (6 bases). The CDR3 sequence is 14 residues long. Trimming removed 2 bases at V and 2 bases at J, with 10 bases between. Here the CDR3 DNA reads TGTGCCAGCAGTTTATACGGGGGTGCCTACGAGCAGTACTTC. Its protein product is CASSLYGGAYEQYF.

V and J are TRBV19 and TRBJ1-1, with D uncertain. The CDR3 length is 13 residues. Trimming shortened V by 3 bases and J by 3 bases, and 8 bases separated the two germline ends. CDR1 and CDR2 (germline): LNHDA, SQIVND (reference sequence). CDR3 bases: TGTGCCAGTAGTATCCAGAGGGACACTGAAGCTTTCTTT. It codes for CASSIQRDTEAFF. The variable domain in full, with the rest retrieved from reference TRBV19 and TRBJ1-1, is DGGITQSPKYLFRKEGQNVTLSCEQNLNHDAMYWYRQDPGQGLRLIYYSQIVNDFQKGDIAEGYSVSREKKESFPLTVTSAQKNPTAFYLCASSIQRDTEAFFGQGTRLTVV.

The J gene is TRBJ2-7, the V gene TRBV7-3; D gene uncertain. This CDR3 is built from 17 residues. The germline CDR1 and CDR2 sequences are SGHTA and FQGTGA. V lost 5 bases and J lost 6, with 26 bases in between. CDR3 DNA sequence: TGTGCCAGCAGCGCCCAACTTATAACCCCAGGTTCGGGCGAGCAGTACTTC. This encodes CASSAQLITPGSGEQYF.

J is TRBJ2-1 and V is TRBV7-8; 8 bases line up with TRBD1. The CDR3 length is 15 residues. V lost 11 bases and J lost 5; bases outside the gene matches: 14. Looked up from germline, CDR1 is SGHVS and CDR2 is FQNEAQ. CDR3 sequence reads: CAGGNRDRSHNEQFF. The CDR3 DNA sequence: TGTGCCGGAGGGAACCGGGACAGGAGCCACAATGAGCAGTTCTTC.